The entry below describes one T cell receptor beta chain. What it binds is not known. This sample was taken from a study of T cell responses to AZD1222 COVID-19 vaccine. CDR3 size: 13 residues. Germline CDR1 is MGHRA and CDR2 is YSYEKL. Trimming shortened V by 4 bases and J by 7 bases, and 14 bases separated the two germline ends. Method: immunoSEQ multiplex PCR; TCRdb's copy keeps in-frame clones and lacks some. The sample has fewer than 110,000 clones, about nine tenths seen once. Study-level points and caveats: None of the repertoires were sampled until the peak T cell response had passed.

The chain employs TRBV4-1 and TRBJ2-7, with unresolved D. The TCR was taken from an adult in good health. The sequenced sample was peripheral blood, obtained on day 0 of AZD1222 vaccination. CDR3 protein: CASSPPFLGEQYF. The CDR3 coding sequence is TGCGCCAGCAGCCCGCCGTTTTTAGGGGAGCAGTACTTC.